This entry lists 15 T cell receptor beta chains sequenced from one sample in a study of shared clonotypes between healthy human individuals (dated by TCRdb to the early 2020s). Library preparation used the immunoSEQ multiplex PCR assay. This immuneACCESS table, as held by TCRdb, lists in-frame sequences with V and J called but not all clones. Of the missing ones, under half trace to an unresolved V gene in checked studies; the others have no known cause. The table for this sample lists 2 million to 2.5 million clones; over 90% of them were counted only once. The biggest ten clones account for under 0.45% of the sample. The sequencing input was naive CD4+ T cells from PBMCs. The cell subset or site label corresponds to: CD45RA+ positively selected. These TCRs come from a young man in good health. Some clones in this sample may be carry-over from other donors' samples.

The sample holds one count of this clone. The chain joins TRBV4-1 to TRBJ2-3, with 7 bases aligning to TRBD2. There are 19 residues in the CDR3. Germline V gene data show CDR1 as MGHRA and CDR2 as YSYEKL. V lost 1 base and J lost 3; bases outside the gene matches: 16. Here the CDR3 reads CASSQAHTSRGGRTDTQYF. CDR3 sequence (DNA): TGCGCCAGCAGCCAAGCGCACACCTCCCGGGGAGGGCGGACAGATACGCAGTATTTT.

V is TRBV6-1 and J is TRBJ2-5; 7 bases line up with TRBD2. The trim removed 4 bases at V and 5 bases at J, leaving 10 bases unmatched. Germline loops: CDR1 MNHNS, CDR2 SASEGT. There are 15 residues in the CDR3. This CDR3 reads CASSGSWGGEETQYF. The CDR3 DNA sequence: TGTGCCAGCAGTGGGTCTTGGGGGGGTGAGGAGACCCAGTACTTC.

This clone was picked up one time. J is TRBJ2-4 and V is TRBV7-9; perhaps D is TRBD1 or TRBD2 (5 bases each). CDR1 is SEHNR, CDR2 FQNEAQ, per germline (reference sequence). The germline V and J ends were trimmed by 5 bases and 0 bases, with 20 bases remaining between them. There are 18 residues in the CDR3. The DNA for the CDR3 is TGTGCCAGCAGCGGGGTTGAGCCGGGACGGCTAGCCAAAAACATTCAGTACTTC. Protein sequence: CASSGVEPGRLAKNIQYF.

The chain couples TRBV18 to TRBJ2-2, with D tentatively TRBD2 (6 bases). This CDR3 is built from 16 residues. CDR1 and CDR2 (germline): KGHSH, LQKENI. V was cut by 1 base and J by 2 bases, with 11 bases left in between. For the CDR3, the DNA is TGTGCCAGCTCACCACGGGGTAGCGGCAACACCGGGGAGCTGTTTTTT. Encoded protein: CASSPRGSGNTGELFF. Complete variable domain (other parts from reference TRBV18 and TRBJ2-2): NAGVMQNPRHLVRRRGQEARLRCSPMKGHSHVYWYRQLPEEGLKFMVYLQKENIIDESGMPKERFSAEFPKEGPSILRIQQVVRGDSAAYFCASSPRGSGNTGELFFGEGSRLTVL.

The chain joins TRBV15 to TRBJ2-7, with D unresolved. V was cut by 0 bases and J by 5 bases, with 8 bases left in between. CDR3 length equals 13 residues. CDR1 is LNHNV, CDR2 YYDKDF, per germline (reference sequence). CDR3 sequence (DNA): TGTGCCACCAGCAGAGACGGCCCGAACGAGCAGTACTTC. It encodes CATSRDGPNEQYF.

The chain joins TRBV6-1 to TRBJ2-3, with D hard to call. In germline, CDR1 is MNHNS, CDR2 SASEGT. V was clipped by 2 bases and J by 1 base, with 7 bases between them. This CDR3 spans 14 amino acids. The CDR3 spells CASSEPTRTDTQYF. CDR3 DNA: TGTGCCAGCAGTGAACCAACGCGCACAGATACGCAGTATTTT.

The chain couples TRBV9 to TRBJ2-6; possible D gene TRBD1, 6 bases. This CDR3 has 17 amino acids. V was cut by 0 bases and J by 2 bases, with 12 bases left in between. Per germline, CDR1 SGDLS and CDR2 YYNGEE. The CDR3 protein is CASSVALHRAGANVLTF. The CDR3 DNA follows: TGTGCCAGCAGCGTAGCACTCCACAGGGCTGGGGCCAACGTCCTGACTTTC.

The V gene is TRBV28, the J gene TRBJ2-2; 8 bases align to TRBD2. Germline V gene sequence: CDR1 MDHEN, CDR2 SYDVKM. V lost 7 bases to trimming and J lost 1 base; unmatched junction nucleotides: 11. This CDR3 region has 17 residues. CDR3 sequence reads: CASISGGAGMNTGELFF. CDR3 nucleotides: TGTGCCAGCATTTCCGGGGGGGCAGGGATGAACACCGGGGAGCTGTTTTTT.

Points on this clone: The sample carries other DNA sequences with the same CDR3. The V and J genes are TRBV7-2 and TRBJ2-3, with D tentatively TRBD1 (6 bases). V dropped 1 base and J dropped 1 base, with 6 bases sitting between them. The germline V gene encodes CDR1 SGHTA and CDR2 FQGNSA. The CDR3 consists of 14 residues. CDR3 sequence: CASSLDRGTDTQYF. DNA of the CDR3: TGTGCCAGCAGCTTAGACAGGGGCACAGATACGCAGTATTTT.

The sample holds one count of this clone. The V call is TRBV4-3, the J call TRBJ2-2; D unclear. Germline values: CDR1 LGHNA, CDR2 YSLEER. The CDR3 totals 15 residues. V was trimmed by 0 bases and J by 3 bases, leaving 8 bases between them. The CDR3, as DNA: TGCGCCAGCAGCCAAGATCGCGGTTACACCGGGGAGCTGTTTTTT. Its protein product is CASSQDRGYTGELFF.

The chain joins TRBV28 to TRBJ2-2, with TRBD1 as a possible D gene (6 bases). The CDR3 has 15 residues. Germline V CDR1 and CDR2: MDHEN, SYDVKM. V lost 4 bases, J lost 3 bases, and 12 bases lay in between. CDR3 nucleotide sequence: TGTGCCAGCAGTTCAAGACAGGCCTACACCGGGGAGCTGTTTTTT. This gives the protein CASSSRQAYTGELFF.

This clone appeared a single time. The rearrangement links TRBV15 to TRBJ2-1; D might be TRBD1 (6 bases). The CDR3 is made up of 13 amino acids. Per the germline V gene, CDR1 is LNHNV and CDR2 is YYDKDF (reference sequence). The ends were cut back, 0 bases at V and 10 bases at J, with 10 bases in the middle. The CDR3 DNA follows: TGTGCCACCAGCAGAGATCCCAGGGGAGAGCAGTTCTTC. Translation gives CATSRDPRGEQFF.

V is TRBV28 and J is TRBJ1-1; D is undetermined. V shed 5 bases and J shed 2 bases, with 9 bases lying between them. This CDR3 has 13 residues. Germline V lookup: CDR1 MDHEN, CDR2 SYDVKM. In DNA, the CDR3 is TGTGCCAGCAGTCACTGGGATAACACTGAAGCTTTCTTT. It is translated as CASSHWDNTEAFF.

The genes are TRBV6-5 and TRBJ1-1; D not resolved. Trimming left V 5 bases short and J 7 bases short, with 11 bases between. The CDR3 length is 12 residues. The germline V gene encodes CDR1 MNHEY and CDR2 SVGAGI. The CDR3 nucleotides are TGTGCCAGCAGTCTTGAGGGTGGTGAAGCTTTCTTT. Its protein product is CASSLEGGEAFF.

This clone has just one count. The chain recombines TRBV10-3 with TRBJ2-7, with 13 positions matching TRBD2. This CDR3 comprises 17 residues. With V trimmed by 2 bases and J by 6 bases, 10 bases remained unmatched. Germline lookup yields CDR1 ENHRY and CDR2 SYGVKD. The CDR3 DNA follows: TGTGCCATCAGTGAGCTGGGACTAGCGGGAATAGGTGGCGAGCAGTACTTC. The encoded protein is CAISELGLAGIGGEQYF.